This T cell receptor beta chain was obtained from a study of blood T cells in healthy people across ages. Overall study context: When template switching was applied, about one barcoded beta molecule was captured per two T cells.

Researchers collected approximately 9.5 milliliters of peripheral blood from every single donor. The authors isolated at least 7 million PBMCs per sample. This clonotype was counted between two and nine times. Per germline, CDR1 SGHRS and CDR2 YFSETQ. V was trimmed by 7 bases and J by 3 bases, leaving 13 bases between them. The CDR3 loop spans 13 amino acids. A sample-barcoded 5' primer and a J-beta primer mix were used in a second PCR of roughly 7 to 11 cycles. A minimum of 2.5 million CDR3-containing paired-end reads was obtained for each sample. A single record per CDR3 protein comes from TCRdb applying MiXCR to the 5' RACE reads. The sample carries 1.5 million to 2 million distinct CDR3 sequences, around 48% recorded once.

The sequencing sample was made of blood. The rearrangement joins TRBV5-1 to TRBJ2-5; D is possibly TRBD1 (5 bases). This sequence was found in a woman aged 40 to 50 in good health. Here the CDR3 DNA reads TGCGCCAGCTCCACGGACAAAAAAGAGACCCAGTACTTC. Its protein is CASSTDKKETQYF. The whole variable domain, filled in from reference TRBV5-1 and TRBJ2-5, reads KAGVTQTPRYLIKTRGQQVTLSCSPISGHRSVSWYQQTPGQGLQFLFEYFSETQRNKGNFPGRFSGRQFSNSRSEMNVSTLELGDSALYLCASSTDKKETQYFGPGTRLLVL.